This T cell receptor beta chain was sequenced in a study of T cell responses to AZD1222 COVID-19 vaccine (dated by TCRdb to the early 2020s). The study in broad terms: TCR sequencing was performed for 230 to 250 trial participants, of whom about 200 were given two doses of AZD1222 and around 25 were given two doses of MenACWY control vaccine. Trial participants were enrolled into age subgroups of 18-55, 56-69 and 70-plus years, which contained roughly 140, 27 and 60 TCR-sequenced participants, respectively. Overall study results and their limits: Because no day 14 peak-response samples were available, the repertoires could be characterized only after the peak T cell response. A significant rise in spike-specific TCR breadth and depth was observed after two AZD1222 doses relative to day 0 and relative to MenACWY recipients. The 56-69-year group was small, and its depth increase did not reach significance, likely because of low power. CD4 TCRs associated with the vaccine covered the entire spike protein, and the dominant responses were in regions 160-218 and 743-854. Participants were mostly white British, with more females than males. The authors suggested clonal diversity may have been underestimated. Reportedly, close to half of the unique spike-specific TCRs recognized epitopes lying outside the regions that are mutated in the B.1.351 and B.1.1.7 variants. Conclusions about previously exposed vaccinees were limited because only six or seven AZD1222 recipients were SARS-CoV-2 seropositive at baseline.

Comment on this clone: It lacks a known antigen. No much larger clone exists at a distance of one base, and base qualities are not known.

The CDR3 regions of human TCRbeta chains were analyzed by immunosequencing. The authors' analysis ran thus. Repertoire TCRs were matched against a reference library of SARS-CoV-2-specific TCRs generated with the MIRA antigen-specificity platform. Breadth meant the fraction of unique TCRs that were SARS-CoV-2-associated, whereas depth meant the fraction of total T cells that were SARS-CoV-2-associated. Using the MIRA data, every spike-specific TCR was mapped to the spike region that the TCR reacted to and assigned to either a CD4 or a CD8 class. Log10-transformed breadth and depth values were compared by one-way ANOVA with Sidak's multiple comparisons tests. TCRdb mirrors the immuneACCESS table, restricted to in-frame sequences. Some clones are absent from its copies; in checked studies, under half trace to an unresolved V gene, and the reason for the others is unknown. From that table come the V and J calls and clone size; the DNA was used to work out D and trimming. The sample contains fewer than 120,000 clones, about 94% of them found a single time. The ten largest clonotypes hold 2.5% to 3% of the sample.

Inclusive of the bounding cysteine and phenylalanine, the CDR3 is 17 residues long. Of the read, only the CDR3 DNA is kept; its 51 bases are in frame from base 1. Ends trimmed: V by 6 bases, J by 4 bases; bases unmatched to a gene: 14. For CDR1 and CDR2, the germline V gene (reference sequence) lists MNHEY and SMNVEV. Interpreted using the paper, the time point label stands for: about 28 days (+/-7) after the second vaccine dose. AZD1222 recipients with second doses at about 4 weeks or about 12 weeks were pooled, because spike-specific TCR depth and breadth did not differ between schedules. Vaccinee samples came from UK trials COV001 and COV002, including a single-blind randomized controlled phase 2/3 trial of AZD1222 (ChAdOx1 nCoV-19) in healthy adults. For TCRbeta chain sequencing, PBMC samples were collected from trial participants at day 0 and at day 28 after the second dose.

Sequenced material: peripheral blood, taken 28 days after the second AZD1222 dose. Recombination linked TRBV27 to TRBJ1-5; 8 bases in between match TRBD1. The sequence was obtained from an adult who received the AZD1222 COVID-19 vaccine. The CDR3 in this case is CASSAFSGGDLNQPQHF. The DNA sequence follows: TGTGCCAGCAGCGCTTTCTCAGGGGGCGATTTGAATCAGCCCCAGCATTTT.